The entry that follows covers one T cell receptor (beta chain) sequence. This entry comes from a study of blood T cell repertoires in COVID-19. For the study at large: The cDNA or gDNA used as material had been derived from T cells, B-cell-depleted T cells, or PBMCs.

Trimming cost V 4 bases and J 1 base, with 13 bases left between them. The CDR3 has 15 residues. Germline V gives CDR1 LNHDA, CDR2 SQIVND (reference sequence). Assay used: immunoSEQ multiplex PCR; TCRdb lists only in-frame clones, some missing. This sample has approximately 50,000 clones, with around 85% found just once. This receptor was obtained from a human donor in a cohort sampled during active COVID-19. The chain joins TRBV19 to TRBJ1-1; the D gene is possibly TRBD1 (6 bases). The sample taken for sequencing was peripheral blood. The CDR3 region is CASSRTVTTNTEAFF. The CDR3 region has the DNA TGTGCCAGTAGTAGGACAGTCACTACGAACACTGAAGCTTTCTTT.